The 17 T cell receptor beta chains reported below all come from one sample, sequenced in a study of T-cell reconstitution after alpha-beta-depleted transplantation in children. This sample's TCRbeta library carried unique molecular identifier barcodes. MiXCR was run by TCRdb on the PCR reads, yielding one entry per CDR3 protein. The table has over 550,000 distinct CDR3 sequences, over 9.5% seen once; the top ten hold about 4.2%. Source: PBMCs from the stem cell graft donor, taken from the stem cell graft. The receptors stem from a human donor who donated a stem cell graft to a child with acute myeloid leukemia.

There are many counts of this clonotype. The gene calls are TRBV6-1 and TRBJ2-1; 8 bases align to TRBD1. Germline lookup yields CDR1 MNHNS and CDR2 SASEGT. Unmatched junction bases numbered 9, after V lost 5 bases and J lost 6 bases. The CDR3 is made up of 15 amino acids. CDR3 loop: CASSRTGREGNEQFF. The CDR3 DNA reads as TGTGCCAGCAGTCGGACAGGGAGAGAAGGCAATGAGCAGTTCTTC.

CDR3 loop: CASRTSGPYTDTQYF. The CDR3 nucleotides read TGTGCCAGCCGCACTAGCGGACCCTACACAGATACGCAGTATTTT. J is TRBJ2-3 and V is TRBV7-2; 8 bases fit TRBD2. V trimming: 8 bases; J trimming: 2 bases; junction bases outside the gene matches: 9. The germline CDR1 and CDR2 sequences are SGHTA and FQGNSA. This CDR3 spans 15 amino acids.

This clonotype has at least ten counts. The chain has TRBV12-3 or TRBV12-4 and TRBJ2-5; possible D gene TRBD2, 6 bases. V lost 4 bases to trimming and J lost 5 bases, with 11 bases between them. CDR3 size: 13 residues. The CDR3 here is CASSSAGTETQYF. The CDR3 coding sequence is TGTGCCAGCAGTTCAGCGGGCACTGAGACCCAGTACTTC.

The chain joins TRBV21-1 to TRBJ2-7; TRBD1 is taken as the D call from the table, unchecked against the DNA. TRBV21-1 is flagged as a pseudogene. This CDR3 contains 14 residues. The CDR3 DNA reads TGTGCCAGCAGCAAAGGGACAGGGAACCACGAGCAGTACTTC. Amino acid sequence: CASSKGTGNHEQYF.

This clonotype was detected a few times. V is TRBV10-3 and J is TRBJ2-1, with TRBD2 matching over 7 bases. V was clipped by 6 bases and J by 2 bases; unmatched bases: 1. CDR1 and CDR2 from the germline V gene are ENHRY and SYGVKD. This CDR3 contains 13 residues. CDR3 bases: TGTGCCATCAGCGGGACTACCTACAATGAGCAGTTCTTC. Its protein product is CAISGTTYNEQFF.

The rearrangement links TRBV18 to TRBJ2-7; TRBD1 matches at 7 bases. After removal of 2 bases from V and 5 bases from J, the junction contained 6 bases not matched to a gene. The CDR3 has 14 residues. Germline CDR1 and CDR2: KGHSH and LQKENI. The CDR3 DNA is TGTGCCAGCTCACCAGACAGGGAGTCCCACGAGCAGTACTTC. The encoded protein is CASSPDRESHEQYF.

V usage is TRBV7-8 and J usage is TRBJ2-5; D ambiguous. The CDR3 has 16 residues. V dropped 2 bases and J dropped 1 base, with 14 bases sitting between them. CDR1 is SGHVS, CDR2 FQNEAQ, per germline. The CDR3 loop reads CASSLRASPRQETQYF. CDR3 nucleotide sequence: TGTGCCAGCAGCTTACGGGCTTCCCCGCGCCAAGAGACCCAGTACTTC.

The CDR3 bases are TGTGCCAGCTCCACTGAAAAACTGTTTTTT. Its protein is CASSTEKLFF. The J gene is TRBJ1-4, the V gene TRBV18; D unclear. V was cut by 6 bases and J by 7 bases, with 3 bases left in between. Looked up from germline, CDR1 is KGHSH and CDR2 is LQKENI. CDR3 length: 10 residues. The full variable domain, in which reference TRBV18 and TRBJ1-4 provide the parts outside the CDR3, is NAGVMQNPRHLVRRRGQEARLRCSPMKGHSHVYWYRQLPEEGLKFMVYLQKENIIDESGMPKERFSAEFPKEGPSILRIQQVVRGDSAAYFCASSTEKLFFGSGTQLSVL.

This clonotype came up many times. The rearrangement joins TRBV12-3 or TRBV12-4 to TRBJ2-7; D possibly corresponds to TRBD2 (7 bases). The CDR3 consists of 13 residues. The ends were cut back, 3 bases at V and 4 bases at J, with 10 bases in the middle. The CDR3 DNA is TGTGCCAGCAGTTTTAGGGGGGGATACGAGCAGTACTTC. Amino acid sequence: CASSFRGGYEQYF.

The table lists this clonotype with many counts. The chain couples TRBV20-1 to TRBJ2-7; D uncertain. Trimming left V 3 bases short and J 2 bases short, with 11 bases between. This CDR3 spans 13 amino acids. Per the germline V gene, CDR1 is DFQATT and CDR2 is SNEGSKA (reference sequence). The CDR3 region has the DNA TGCAGTGCTAGGTGGGCTCGGACCTACGAGCAGTACTTC. It encodes CSARWARTYEQYF.

This clonotype was observed a few times. This chain links TRBV6-4 with TRBJ2-5; tentative D call: TRBD2 (5 bases). Germline CDR1 is MRHNA and CDR2 is SNTAGT. The V end was cut by 5 bases, the J end by 5 bases, with 12 bases between. The CDR3 runs to 13 residues. The CDR3 region has the DNA TGTGCCAGCAGTCGGACTGGGTGGGAGACCCAGTACTTC. Translation gives CASSRTGWETQYF.

The chain has TRBV30 and TRBJ2-3, with a tentative D call TRBD1 (6 bases). Trimming took 8 bases from V and 0 from J, leaving 12 bases between them. CDR3 length: 13 residues. CDR1 is GTSNPN and CDR2 is SVGIG in the germline V gene (reference sequence). The DNA of the CDR3 is TGTGCCATTCAGGGGCCTAGCACAGATACGCAGTATTTT. It encodes CAIQGPSTDTQYF.

This clonotype has only a few counts. This rearrangement joins TRBV29-1 to TRBJ1-5; the D is unclear. Germline V lookup: CDR1 SQVTM, CDR2 ANQGSEA. The V and J ends lost 6 bases and 2 bases respectively, with 11 bases between them. The CDR3 runs 13 residues. CDR3 sequence (DNA): TGCAGCGTCGTGTGGGGTGGCAATCAGCCCCAGCATTTT. Residues: CSVVWGGNQPQHF.

The rearrangement links TRBV4-2 to TRBJ2-7; D is undetermined. V lost 1 base and J 5 bases, leaving 15 bases between the germline ends. Germline-derived CDR1 and CDR2 are LGHNA and YNFKEQ. The CDR3 length is 15 residues. Here the CDR3 DNA reads TGTGCCAGCAGCCAAGTGTGGCAACAGCGCAACGAGCAGTACTTC. Protein product: CASSQVWQQRNEQYF.

This clonotype was picked up a small number of times. CDR3 region: CASSLRATSSGNTIYF. The CDR3 DNA follows: TGTGCCAGCAGTTTACGGGCGACGAGCTCTGGAAACACCATATATTTT. The V call is TRBV12-3 or TRBV12-4, the J call TRBJ1-3, with unresolved D. V lost 2 bases, J lost 0 bases, and 11 bases lay in between. The CDR3 loop spans 16 amino acids.

V gene TRBV12-3 or TRBV12-4 combines with J gene TRBJ1-1, with TRBD1 matching 8 bases. V shed 6 bases and J 2 bases; nucleotides not matched to a gene: 5. CDR3 length: 14 amino acids. The CDR3 DNA reads TGTGCCAGCAGAAAAACAGGGGGAAACACTGAAGCTTTCTTT. Protein product: CASRKTGGNTEAFF.

The sample holds a few counts of this clonotype. The genes are TRBV29-1 and TRBJ2-7; possibly TRBD2 for D (6 bases). The CDR3 is 12 residues long. Germline V gene sequence: CDR1 SQVTM, CDR2 ANQGSEA. V lost 4 bases and J lost 1, with 8 bases in between. Here the CDR3 reads CSVGGISYEQYF. CDR3 bases: TGCAGCGTTGGCGGGATTTCCTACGAGCAGTACTTC.